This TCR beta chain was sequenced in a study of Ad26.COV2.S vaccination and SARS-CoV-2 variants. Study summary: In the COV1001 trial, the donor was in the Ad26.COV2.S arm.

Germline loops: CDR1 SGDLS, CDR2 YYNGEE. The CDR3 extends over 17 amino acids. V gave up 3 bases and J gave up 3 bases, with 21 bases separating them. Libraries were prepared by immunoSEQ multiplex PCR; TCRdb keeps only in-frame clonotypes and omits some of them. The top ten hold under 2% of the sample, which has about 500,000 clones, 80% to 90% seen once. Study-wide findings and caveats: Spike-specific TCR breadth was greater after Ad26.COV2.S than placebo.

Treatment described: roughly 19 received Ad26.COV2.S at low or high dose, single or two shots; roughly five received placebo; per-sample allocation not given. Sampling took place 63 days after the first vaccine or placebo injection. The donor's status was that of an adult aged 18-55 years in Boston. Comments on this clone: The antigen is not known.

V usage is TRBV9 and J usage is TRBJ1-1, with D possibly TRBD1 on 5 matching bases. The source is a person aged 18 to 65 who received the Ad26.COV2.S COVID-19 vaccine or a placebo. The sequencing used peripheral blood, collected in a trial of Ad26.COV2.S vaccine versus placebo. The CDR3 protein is CASSGGAGRGVHTEAFF. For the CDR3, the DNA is TGTGCCAGCAGCGGAGGGGCCGGTCGAGGAGTACACACTGAAGCTTTCTTT.